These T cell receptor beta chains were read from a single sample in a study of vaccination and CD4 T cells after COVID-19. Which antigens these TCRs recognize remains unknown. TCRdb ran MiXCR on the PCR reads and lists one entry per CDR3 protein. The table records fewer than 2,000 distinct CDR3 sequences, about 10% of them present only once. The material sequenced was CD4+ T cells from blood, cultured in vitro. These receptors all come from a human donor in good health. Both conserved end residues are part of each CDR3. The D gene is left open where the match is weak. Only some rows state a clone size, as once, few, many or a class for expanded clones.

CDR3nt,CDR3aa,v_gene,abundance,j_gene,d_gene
TGTGCCAGCAGCCCCCAATACAGGGGCGCATCCTACGAGCAGTACTTC,CASSPQYRGASYEQYF,TRBV9,few,TRBJ2-7,TRBD1
TGTGCCACCAGCAGAGGGGGGGGCGGGGAGCCCCAGCATTTT,CATSRGGGGEPQHF,TRBV15,medium-sized,TRBJ1-5,-
TGCAGTGCTAGGGGAGGCGTAGACAAAAACATTCAGTACTTC,CSARGGVDKNIQYF,TRBV20-1,medium-sized,TRBJ2-4,-
TGCGCCAGCAGCCGGGCGGACGGCCCTGGAGGGTATGGCTACACCTTC,CASSRADGPGGYGYTF,TRBV5-1,few,TRBJ1-2,-
TGTGCCATCAGTGAGACACAGGTGGATACGCAGTATTTT,CAISETQVDTQYF,TRBV10-3,medium-sized,TRBJ2-3,-
TGTGCCAGCTCACCACCGACTAGCGGAAGCCCCTACGAGCAGTACTTC,CASSPPTSGSPYEQYF,TRBV18,-,TRBJ2-7,TRBD2
TGCGCCAGCAGCTTGGCCCCACGGGGGGATGAGCAGTTCTTC,CASSLAPRGDEQFF,TRBV5-1,-,TRBJ2-1,TRBD2
TGTGCCAGCAGCCCCCGGACTGGTGAAAAACTGTTTTTT,CASSPRTGEKLFF,TRBV7-3,few,TRBJ1-4,-
TGCGCCAGCAGCTTTAGCGGGGGGGGTTTCGAGCAGTACTTC,CASSFSGGGFEQYF,TRBV5-1,-,TRBJ2-7,TRBD2
TGTGCCAGTAGTATATGGTCTGGAGGAACAGATACGCAGTATTTT,CASSIWSGGTDTQYF,TRBV19,medium-sized,TRBJ2-3,-
TGCGCCGGCAGCATTGACAGGTCTGGAAACACCATATATTTT,CAGSIDRSGNTIYF,TRBV28,-,TRBJ1-3,-
TGTGCCAGCTCACAGGGGGCAGGGACTGAAGCTTTCTTT,CASSQGAGTEAFF,TRBV18,-,TRBJ1-1,TRBD1
TGCAGTGCTAGAGTCCCTGCGGGGGATCCCTACGAGCAGTACTTC,CSARVPAGDPYEQYF,TRBV20-1,medium-sized,TRBJ2-7,TRBD2
TGCGCCAGCAGCCAGGACGCGATTCGAGCGGGGGGCTACAATGAGCAGTTCTTC,CASSQDAIRAGGYNEQFF,TRBV4-3,-,TRBJ2-1,TRBD2
TGTGCCAGTAGCGGTTTCGGCGGGTCCAAACTGTTTTTT,CASSGFGGSKLFF,TRBV19,few,TRBJ1-4,-
TGTGCCGAAGGAGGGGGGCCCCGTAACTATGGCTACACCTTC,CAEGGGPRNYGYTF,TRBV2,medium-sized,TRBJ1-2,-